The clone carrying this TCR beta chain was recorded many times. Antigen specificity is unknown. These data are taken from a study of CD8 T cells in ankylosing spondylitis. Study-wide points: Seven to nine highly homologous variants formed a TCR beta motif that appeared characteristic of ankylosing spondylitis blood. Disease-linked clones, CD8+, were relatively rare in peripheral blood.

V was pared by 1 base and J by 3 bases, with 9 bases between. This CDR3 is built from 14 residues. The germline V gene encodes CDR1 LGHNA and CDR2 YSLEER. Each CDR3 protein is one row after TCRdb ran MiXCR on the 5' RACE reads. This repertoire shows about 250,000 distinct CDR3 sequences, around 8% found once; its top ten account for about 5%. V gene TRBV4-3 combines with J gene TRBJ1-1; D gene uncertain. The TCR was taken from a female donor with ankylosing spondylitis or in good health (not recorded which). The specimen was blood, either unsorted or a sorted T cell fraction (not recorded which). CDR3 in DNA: TGCGCCAGCAGCCAAGGGGCTTCGGACACTGAAGCTTTCTTT. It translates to CASSQGASDTEAFF.